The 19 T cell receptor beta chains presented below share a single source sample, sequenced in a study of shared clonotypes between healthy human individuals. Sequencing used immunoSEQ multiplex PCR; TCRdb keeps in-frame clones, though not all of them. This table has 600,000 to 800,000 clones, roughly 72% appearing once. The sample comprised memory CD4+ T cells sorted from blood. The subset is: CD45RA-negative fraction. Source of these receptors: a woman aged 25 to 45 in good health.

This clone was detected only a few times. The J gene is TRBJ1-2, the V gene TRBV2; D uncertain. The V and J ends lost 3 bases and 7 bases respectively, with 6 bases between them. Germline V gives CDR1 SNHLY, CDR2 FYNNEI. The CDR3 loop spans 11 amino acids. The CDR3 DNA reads TGTGCCAGCAGTGACTTGTTTGGCTACACCTTC. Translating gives CASSDLFGYTF.

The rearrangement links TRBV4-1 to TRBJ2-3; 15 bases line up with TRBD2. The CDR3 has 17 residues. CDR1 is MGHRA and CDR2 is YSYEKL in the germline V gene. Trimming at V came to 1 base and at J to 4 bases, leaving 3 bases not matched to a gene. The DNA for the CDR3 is TGCGCCAGCAGCCAAGTGGGACTAGCGGGAGGATCAGATACGCAGTATTTT. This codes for CASSQVGLAGGSDTQYF.

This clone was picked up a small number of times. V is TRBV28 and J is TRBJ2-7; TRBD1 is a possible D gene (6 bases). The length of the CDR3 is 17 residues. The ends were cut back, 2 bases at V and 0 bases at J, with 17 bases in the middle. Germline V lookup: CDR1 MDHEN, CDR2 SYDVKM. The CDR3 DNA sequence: TGTGCCAGCAGTTTAAGGCAGGGGCGGGTCAACTCCTACGAGCAGTACTTC. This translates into CASSLRQGRVNSYEQYF.

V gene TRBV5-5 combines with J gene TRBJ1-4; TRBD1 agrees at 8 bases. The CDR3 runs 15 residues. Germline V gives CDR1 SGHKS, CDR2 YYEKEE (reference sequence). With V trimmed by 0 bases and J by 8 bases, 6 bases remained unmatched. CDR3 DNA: TGTGCCAGCAGCTTGGTTCAGGGGGCTTACGAAAAACTGTTTTTT. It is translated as CASSLVQGAYEKLFF.

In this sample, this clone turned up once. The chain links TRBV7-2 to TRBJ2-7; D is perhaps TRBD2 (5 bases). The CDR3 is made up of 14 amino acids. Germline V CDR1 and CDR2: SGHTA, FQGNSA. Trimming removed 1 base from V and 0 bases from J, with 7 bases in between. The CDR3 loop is CASSLVAGSYEQYF. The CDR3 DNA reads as TGTGCCAGCAGCTTAGTGGCGGGCTCCTACGAGCAGTACTTC.

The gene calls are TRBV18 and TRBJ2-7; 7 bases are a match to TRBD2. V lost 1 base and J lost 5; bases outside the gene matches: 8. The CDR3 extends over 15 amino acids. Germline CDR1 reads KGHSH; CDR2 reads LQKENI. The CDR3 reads CASSPRTSFSDEQYF. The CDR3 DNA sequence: TGTGCCAGCTCACCACGGACTAGTTTCTCGGACGAGCAGTACTTC.

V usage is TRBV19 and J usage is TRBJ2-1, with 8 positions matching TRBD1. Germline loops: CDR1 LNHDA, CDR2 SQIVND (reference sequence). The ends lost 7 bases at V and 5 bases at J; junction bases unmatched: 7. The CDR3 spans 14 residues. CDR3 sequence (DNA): TGTGCCAGTAAAACAGGGGGAAGTAACAATGAGCAGTTCTTC. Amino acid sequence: CASKTGGSNNEQFF.

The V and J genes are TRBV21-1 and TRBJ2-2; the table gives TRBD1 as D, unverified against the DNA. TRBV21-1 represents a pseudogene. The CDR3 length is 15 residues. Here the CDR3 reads CASRGPGCFFWELFF. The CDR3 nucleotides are TGTGCCAGCAGAGGCCCAGGGTGCTTCTTTTGGGAGCTGTTTTTT.

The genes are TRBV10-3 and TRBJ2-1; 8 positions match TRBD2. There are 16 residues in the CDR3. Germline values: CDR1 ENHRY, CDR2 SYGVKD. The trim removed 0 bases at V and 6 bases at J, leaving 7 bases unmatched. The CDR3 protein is CAISESGGRTLNEQFF. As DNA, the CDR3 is TGTGCCATCAGTGAGTCTGGCGGGAGGACTCTCAATGAGCAGTTCTTC.

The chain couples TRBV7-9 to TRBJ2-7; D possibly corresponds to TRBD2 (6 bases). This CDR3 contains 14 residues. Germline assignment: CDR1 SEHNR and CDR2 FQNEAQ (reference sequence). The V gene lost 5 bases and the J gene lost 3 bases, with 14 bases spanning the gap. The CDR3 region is CASSPGGLNYEQYF. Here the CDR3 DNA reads TGTGCCAGCAGCCCCGGGGGTCTCAACTACGAGCAGTACTTC.

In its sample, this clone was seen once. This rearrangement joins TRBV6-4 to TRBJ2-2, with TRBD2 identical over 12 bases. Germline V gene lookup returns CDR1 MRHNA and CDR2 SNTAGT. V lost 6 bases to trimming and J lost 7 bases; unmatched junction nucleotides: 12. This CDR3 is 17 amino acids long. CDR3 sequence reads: CASRKRASGRAIGELFF. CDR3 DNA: TGTGCCAGCAGAAAACGGGCTAGCGGGAGGGCCATCGGGGAGCTGTTTTTT.

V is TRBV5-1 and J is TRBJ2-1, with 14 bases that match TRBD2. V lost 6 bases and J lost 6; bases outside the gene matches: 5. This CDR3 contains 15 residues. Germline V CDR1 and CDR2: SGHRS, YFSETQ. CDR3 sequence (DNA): TGCGCCAGCATGCAGGGACTAGCGGGAGTCAATGAGCAGTTCTTC. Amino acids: CASMQGLAGVNEQFF.

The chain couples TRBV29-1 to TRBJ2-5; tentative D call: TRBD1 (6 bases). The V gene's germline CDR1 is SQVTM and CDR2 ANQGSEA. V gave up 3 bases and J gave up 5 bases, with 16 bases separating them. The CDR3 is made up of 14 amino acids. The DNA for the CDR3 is TGCAGCGTTGACTACACAGGGATGGGGGAGACCCAGTACTTC. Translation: CSVDYTGMGETQYF.

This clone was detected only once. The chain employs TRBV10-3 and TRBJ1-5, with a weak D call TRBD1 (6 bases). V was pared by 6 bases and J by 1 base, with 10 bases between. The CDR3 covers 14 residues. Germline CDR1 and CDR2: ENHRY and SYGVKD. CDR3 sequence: CAIRGDTSNQPQHF. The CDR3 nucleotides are TGTGCCATCAGGGGGGACACGAGCAATCAGCCCCAGCATTTT.

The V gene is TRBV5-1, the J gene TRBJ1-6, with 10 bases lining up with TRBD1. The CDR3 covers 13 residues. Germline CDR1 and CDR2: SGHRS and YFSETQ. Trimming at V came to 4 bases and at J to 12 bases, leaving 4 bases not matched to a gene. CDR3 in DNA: TGCGCCAGCAGCACCGGACAGGGGGAACCCCTCCACTTT. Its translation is CASSTGQGEPLHF.

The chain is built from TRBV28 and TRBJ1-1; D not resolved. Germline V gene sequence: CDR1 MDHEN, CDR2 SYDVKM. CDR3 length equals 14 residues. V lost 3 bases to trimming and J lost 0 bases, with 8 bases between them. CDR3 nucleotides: TGTGCCAGCAGTTTTCACCAGCTGAACACTGAAGCTTTCTTT. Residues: CASSFHQLNTEAFF. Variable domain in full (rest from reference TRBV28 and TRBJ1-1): DVKVTQSSRYLVKRTGEKVFLECVQDMDHENMFWYRQDPGLGLRLIYFSYDVKMKEKGDIPEGYSVSREKKERFSLILESASTNQTSMYLCASSFHQLNTEAFFGQGTRLTVV.

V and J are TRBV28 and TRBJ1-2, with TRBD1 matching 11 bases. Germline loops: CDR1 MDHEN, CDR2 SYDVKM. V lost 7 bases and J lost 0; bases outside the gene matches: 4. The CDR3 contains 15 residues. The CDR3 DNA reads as TGTGCCAGCACCGGGACAGGGGGGGCTAACTATGGCTACACCTTC. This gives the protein CASTGTGGANYGYTF.

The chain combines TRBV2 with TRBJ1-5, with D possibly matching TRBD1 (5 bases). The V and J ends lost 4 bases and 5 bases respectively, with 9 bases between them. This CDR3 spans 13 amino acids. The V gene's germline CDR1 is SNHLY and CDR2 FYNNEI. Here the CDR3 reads CASSARGDQPQHF. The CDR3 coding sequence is TGTGCCAGCAGTGCGCGGGGGGATCAGCCCCAGCATTTT.

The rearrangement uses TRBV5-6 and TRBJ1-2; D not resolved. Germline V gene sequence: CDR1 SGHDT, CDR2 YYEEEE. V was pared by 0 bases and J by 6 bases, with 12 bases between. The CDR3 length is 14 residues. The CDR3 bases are TGTGCCAGCAGCTTGGCCTATGGGCTTAATGGCTACACCTTC. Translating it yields CASSLAYGLNGYTF.